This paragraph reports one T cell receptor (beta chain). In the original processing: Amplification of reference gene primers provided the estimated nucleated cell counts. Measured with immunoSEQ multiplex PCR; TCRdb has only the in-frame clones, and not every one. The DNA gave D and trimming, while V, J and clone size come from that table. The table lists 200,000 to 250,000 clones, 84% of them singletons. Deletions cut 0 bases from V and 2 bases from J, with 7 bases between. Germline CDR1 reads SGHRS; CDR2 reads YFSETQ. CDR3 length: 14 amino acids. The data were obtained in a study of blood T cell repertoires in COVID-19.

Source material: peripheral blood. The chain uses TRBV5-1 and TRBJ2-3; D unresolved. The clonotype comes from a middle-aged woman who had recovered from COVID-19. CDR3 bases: TGCGCCAGCAGCTTGGTGGCAAACACAGATACGCAGTATTTT. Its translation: CASSLVANTDTQYF.